This is a list of T cell receptor beta chains from one sample in a study of tumour-infiltrating T cells in Burkitt lymphoma. Using immunoSEQ multiplex PCR, the repertoire was profiled, and TCRdb retains in-frame clones only, with some absent. This table has 7,500 to 9,500 clones, 62% appearing once. Sequencing was performed on tumor tissue. These receptors all come from a human donor with diffuse large B-cell lymphoma. CDR3s include the opening cysteine and the closing phenylalanine or tryptophan. Each record gives: D gene, clone size, J gene, V gene, CDR3 protein, CDR3 DNA. D genes are given only for firm matches. Size is omitted from some rows. Given values are once, few, many or a class for expanded clones.

>TRBD1|few|TRBJ1-5|TRBV30
CAWSVGTGDQPQHF
TGTGCCTGGAGTGTAGGGACAGGGGATCAGCCCCAGCATTTT
>-|few|TRBJ2-1|TRBV19
CASGRPGWEQFF
TGTGCCAGTGGGCGGCCTGGCTGGGAGCAGTTCTTC
>-|-|TRBJ1-1|TRBV29-1
CSVDNKGLEAFF
TGCAGCGTTGATAATAAGGGTTTAGAAGCTTTCTTT
>-|few|TRBJ2-3|TRBV7-9
CASSSGAVRTDTQYF
TGTGCCAGCAGCTCAGGGGCAGTTCGCACAGATACGCAGTATTTT
>-|-|TRBJ2-7|TRBV16
CASSQGGYEQYF
TGTGCCAGCAGCCAAGGGGGGTACGAGCAGTACTTC
>-|-|TRBJ1-1|TRBV7-2
CASSLGTLIEAFF
TGTGCCAGCAGCTTGGGGACTCTAATTGAAGCTTTCTTT
>-|-|TRBJ2-1|TRBV5-1
CASSAAPGPEADEQFF
TGCGCCAGCAGCGCGGCCCCGGGACCCGAAGCGGATGAGCAGTTCTTC
>-|-|TRBJ1-6|TRBV4-1
CASSQDNSRSNSPLHF
TGCGCCAGCAGCCAAGATAATTCGCGGAGCAATTCACCCCTCCACTTT
>-|once|TRBJ2-5|TRBV5-1
CASRVGDVWAQYF
TGCGCCAGCAGGGTCGGGGACGTATGGGCCCAGTACTTC
>-|-|TRBJ1-2|TRBV7-9
CASSLGSAHLDGYTF
TGTGCCAGCAGCTTGGGGTCCGCGCACCTCGATGGCTACACCTTC
>-|-|TRBJ1-5|TRBV30
CAWSVQSLRGTPQHF
TGTGCCTGGAGTGTACAATCCCTACGGGGGACCCCCCAGCATTTT
>-|-|TRBJ2-3|TRBV5-1
CASSLSSDGGETDTQYF
TGCGCCAGCAGCTTGTCATCGGACGGGGGCGAAACAGATACGCAGTATTTT
>-|-|TRBJ1-6|TRBV29-1
CSVAVDYNSPLHF
TGCAGCGTTGCGGTAGATTATAATTCACCCCTCCACTTT